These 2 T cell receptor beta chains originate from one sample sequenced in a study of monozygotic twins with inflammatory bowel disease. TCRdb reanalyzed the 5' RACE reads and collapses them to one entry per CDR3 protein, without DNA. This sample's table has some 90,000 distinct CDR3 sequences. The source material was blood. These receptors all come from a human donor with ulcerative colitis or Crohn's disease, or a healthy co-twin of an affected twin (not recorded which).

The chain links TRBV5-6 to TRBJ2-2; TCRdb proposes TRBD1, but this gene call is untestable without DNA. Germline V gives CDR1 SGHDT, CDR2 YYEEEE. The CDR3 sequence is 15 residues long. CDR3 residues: CASSLGDRVTGELFF.

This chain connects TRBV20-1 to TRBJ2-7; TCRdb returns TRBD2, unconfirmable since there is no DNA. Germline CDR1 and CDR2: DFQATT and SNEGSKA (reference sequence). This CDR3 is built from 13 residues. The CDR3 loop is CSAPDEAGYEQYF.